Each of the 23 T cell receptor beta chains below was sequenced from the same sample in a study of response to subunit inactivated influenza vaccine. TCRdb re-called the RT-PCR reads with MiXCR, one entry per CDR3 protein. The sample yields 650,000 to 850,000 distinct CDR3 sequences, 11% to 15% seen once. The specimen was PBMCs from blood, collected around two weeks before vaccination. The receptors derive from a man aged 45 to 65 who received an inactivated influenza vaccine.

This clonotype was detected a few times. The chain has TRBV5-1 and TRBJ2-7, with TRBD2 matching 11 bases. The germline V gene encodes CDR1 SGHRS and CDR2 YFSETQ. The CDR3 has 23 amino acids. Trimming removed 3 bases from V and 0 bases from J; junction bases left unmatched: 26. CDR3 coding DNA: TGCGCCAGCAGCTCCAAACGTCTTACCCGGGGACTAGCGGCGGGGAATGGCTCCTACGAGCAGTACTTC. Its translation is CASSSKRLTRGLAAGNGSYEQYF.

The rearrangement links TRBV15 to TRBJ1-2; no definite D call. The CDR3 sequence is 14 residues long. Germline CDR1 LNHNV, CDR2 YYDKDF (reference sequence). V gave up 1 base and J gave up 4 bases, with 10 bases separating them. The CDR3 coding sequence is TGTGCCACCAGCAGAGGTACTGAAGGCTATGGCTACACCTTC. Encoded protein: CATSRGTEGYGYTF.

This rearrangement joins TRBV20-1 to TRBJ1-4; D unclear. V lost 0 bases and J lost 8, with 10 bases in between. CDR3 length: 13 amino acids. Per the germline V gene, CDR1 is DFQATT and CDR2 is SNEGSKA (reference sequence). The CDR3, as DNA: TGCAGTGCTAGAGATACTCATAAGGAAAAACTGTTTTTT. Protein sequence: CSARDTHKEKLFF.

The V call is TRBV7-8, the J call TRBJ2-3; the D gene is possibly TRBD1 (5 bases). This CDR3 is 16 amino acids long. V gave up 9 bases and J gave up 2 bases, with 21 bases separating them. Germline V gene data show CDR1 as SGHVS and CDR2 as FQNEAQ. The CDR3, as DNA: TGTGCCAGTCACCTGGGTGGACAAGGCCTCACAGATACGCAGTATTTT. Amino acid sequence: CASHLGGQGLTDTQYF.

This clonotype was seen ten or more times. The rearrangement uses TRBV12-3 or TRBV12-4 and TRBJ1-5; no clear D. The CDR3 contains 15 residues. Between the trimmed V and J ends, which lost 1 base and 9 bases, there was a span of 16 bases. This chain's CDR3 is CASSLGRASAGPQHF. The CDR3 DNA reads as TGTGCCAGCAGTTTAGGGCGCGCCTCAGCGGGGCCCCAGCATTTT.

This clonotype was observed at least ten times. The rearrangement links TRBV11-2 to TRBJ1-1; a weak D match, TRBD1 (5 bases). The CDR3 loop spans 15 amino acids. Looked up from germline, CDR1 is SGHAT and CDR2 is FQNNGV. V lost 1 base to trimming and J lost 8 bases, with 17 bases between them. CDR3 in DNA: TGTGCCAGCAGCTTAGTGCAGGGTGGGGGTGTCGAAGCTTTCTTT. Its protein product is CASSLVQGGGVEAFF.

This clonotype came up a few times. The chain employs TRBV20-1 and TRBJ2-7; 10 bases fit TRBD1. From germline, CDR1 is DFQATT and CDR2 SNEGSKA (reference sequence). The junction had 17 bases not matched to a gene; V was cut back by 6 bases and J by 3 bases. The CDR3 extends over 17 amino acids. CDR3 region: CSATPGQGFPSLYEQYF. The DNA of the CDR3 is TGCAGTGCCACCCCGGGACAGGGGTTCCCGTCCCTCTACGAGCAGTACTTC.

As DNA, the CDR3 is TGTGCCAGCAGCTTGGGAGCGGGGGGACGGGCAGATACGCAGTATTTT. It translates to CASSLGAGGRADTQYF. The chain uses TRBV5-5 and TRBJ2-3; 9 bases agree with TRBD2. Per the germline V gene, CDR1 is SGHKS and CDR2 is YYEKEE (reference sequence). The CDR3 is 16 residues long. V trimming: 0 bases; J trimming: 4 bases; junction bases outside the gene matches: 6.

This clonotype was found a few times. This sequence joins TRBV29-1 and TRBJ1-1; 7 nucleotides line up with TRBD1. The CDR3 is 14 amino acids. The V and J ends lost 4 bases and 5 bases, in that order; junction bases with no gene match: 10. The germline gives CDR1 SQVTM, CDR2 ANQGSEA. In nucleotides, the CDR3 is TGCAGCGTTGGTGCGACAGGGATAGGAACTGAAGCTTTCTTT. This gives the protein CSVGATGIGTEAFF.

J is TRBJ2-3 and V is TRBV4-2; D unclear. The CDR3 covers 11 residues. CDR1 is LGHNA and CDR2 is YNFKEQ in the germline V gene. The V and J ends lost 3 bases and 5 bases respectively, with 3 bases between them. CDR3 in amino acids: CASSQEDTQYF. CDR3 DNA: TGTGCCAGCAGCCAGGAAGATACGCAGTATTTT.

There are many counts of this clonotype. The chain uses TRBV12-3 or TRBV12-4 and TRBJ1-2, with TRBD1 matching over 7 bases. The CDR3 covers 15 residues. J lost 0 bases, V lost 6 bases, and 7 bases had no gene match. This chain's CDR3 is CASRQRQGSNYGYTF. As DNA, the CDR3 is TGTGCCAGCAGACAAAGACAGGGCTCTAACTATGGCTACACCTTC.

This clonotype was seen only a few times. CDR3 protein: CSASRQGRTEAFF. In DNA form, the CDR3 reads TGCAGTGCTAGTAGGCAGGGGCGCACTGAAGCTTTCTTT. The chain is built from TRBV20-1 and TRBJ1-1; D is perhaps TRBD1 (6 bases). This CDR3 is 13 amino acids long. Germline V gene data show CDR1 as DFQATT and CDR2 as SNEGSKA (reference sequence). The V end was cut by 3 bases, the J end by 4 bases, with 12 bases between.

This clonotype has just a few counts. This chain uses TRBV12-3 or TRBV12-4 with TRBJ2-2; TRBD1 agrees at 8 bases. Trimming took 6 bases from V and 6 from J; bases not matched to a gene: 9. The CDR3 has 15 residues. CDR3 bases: TGTGCCAGCAGCAAAGACAGGGGAACCCCCGGGGAGCTGTTTTTT. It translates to CASSKDRGTPGELFF.

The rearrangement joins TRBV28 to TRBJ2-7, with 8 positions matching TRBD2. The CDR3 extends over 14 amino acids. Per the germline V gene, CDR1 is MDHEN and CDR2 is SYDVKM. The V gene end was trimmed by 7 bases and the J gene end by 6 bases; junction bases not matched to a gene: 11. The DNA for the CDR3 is TGTGCCAGCACCCTCTCGGGAGGGTTTCTCGAGCAGTACTTC. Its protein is CASTLSGGFLEQYF. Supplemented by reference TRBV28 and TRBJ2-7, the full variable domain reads DVKVTQSSRYLVKRTGEKVFLECVQDMDHENMFWYRQDPGLGLRLIYFSYDVKMKEKGDIPEGYSVSREKKERFSLILESASTNQTSMYLCASTLSGGFLEQYFGPGTRLTVT.

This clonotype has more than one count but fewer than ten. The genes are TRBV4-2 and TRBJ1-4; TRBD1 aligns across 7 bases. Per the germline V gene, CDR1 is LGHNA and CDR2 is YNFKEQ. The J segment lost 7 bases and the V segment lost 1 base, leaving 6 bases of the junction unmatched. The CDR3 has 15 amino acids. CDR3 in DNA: TGTGCCAGCAGCCAAGGACAGGGCTTTGCTGAAAAACTGTTTTTT. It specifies CASSQGQGFAEKLFF.

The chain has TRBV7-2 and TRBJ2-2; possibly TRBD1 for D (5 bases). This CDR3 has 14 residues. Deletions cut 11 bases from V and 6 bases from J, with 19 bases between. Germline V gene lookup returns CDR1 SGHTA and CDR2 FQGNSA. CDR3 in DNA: TGTGCCGCCTGGGGAAGGGGCGCCTCCGGGGAGCTGTTTTTT. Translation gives CAAWGRGASGELFF.

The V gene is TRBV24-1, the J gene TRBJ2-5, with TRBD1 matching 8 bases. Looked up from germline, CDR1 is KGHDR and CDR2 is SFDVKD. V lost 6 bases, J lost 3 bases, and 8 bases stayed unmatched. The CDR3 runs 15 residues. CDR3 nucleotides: TGTGCCACCAGTCCTAGACAGGGGCGAGAAGAGACCCAGTACTTC. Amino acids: CATSPRQGREETQYF.

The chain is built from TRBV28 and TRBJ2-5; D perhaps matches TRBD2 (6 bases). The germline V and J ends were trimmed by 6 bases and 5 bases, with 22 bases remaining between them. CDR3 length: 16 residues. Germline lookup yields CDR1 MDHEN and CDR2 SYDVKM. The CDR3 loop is CASSPSLRGTQETQYF. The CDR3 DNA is TGTGCCAGCAGCCCTAGTCTTCGGGGGACCCAGGAGACCCAGTACTTC.

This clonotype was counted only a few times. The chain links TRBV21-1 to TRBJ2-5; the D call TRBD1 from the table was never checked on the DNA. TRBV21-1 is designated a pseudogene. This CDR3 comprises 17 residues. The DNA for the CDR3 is TGTGCCAGCAGCAAAGCGGAGGGACAGGCGGTTCAAGAGACCCAGTACTTC. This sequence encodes CASSKAEGQAVQETQYF.

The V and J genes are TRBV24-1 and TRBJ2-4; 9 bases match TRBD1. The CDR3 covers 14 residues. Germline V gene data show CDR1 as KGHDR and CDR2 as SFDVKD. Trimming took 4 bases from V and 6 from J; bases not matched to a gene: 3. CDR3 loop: CATSETGGGNIQYF. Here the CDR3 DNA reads TGTGCCACCAGTGAGACAGGGGGAGGAAACATTCAGTACTTC.

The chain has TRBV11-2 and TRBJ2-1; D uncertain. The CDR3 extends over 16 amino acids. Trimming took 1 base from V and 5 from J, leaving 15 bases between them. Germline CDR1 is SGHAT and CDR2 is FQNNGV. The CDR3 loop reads CASSLALLAVDNEQFF. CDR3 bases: TGTGCCAGCAGCTTAGCGCTCCTTGCCGTCGACAATGAGCAGTTCTTC.

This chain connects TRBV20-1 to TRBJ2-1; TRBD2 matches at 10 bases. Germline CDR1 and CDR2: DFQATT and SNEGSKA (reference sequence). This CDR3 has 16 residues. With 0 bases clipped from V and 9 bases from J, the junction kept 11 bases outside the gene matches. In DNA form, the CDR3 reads TGCAGTGCTAGAGACCTGCCTAGCGGGAGTATAAGTGAGCAGTTCTTC. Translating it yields CSARDLPSGSISEQFF.

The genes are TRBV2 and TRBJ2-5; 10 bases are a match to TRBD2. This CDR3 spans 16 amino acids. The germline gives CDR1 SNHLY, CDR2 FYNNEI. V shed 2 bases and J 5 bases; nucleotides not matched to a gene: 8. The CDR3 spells CASSEQNSGRSETQYF. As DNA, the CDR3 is TGTGCCAGCAGTGAACAAAATAGCGGGAGGTCTGAGACCCAGTACTTC.